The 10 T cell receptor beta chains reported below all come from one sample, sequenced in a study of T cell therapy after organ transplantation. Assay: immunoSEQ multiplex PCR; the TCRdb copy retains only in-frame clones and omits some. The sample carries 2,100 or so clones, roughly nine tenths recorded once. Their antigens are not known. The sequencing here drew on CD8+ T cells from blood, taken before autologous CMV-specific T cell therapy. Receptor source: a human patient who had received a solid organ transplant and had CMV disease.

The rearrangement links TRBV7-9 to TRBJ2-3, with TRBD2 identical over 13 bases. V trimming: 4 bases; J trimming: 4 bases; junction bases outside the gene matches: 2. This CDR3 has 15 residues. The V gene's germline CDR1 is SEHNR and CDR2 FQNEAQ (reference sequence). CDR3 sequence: CASSSGLAGADTQYF. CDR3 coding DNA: TGTGCCAGCAGCTCTGGACTAGCGGGAGCAGATACGCAGTATTTT.

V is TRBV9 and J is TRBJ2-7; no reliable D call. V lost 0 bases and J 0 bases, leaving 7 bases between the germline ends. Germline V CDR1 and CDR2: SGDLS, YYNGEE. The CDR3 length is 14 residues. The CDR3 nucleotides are TGTGCCAGCAGCGTAGAACCCACCTCCTACGAGCAGTACTTC. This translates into CASSVEPTSYEQYF. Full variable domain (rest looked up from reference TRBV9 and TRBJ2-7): DSGVTQTPKHLITATGQRVTLRCSPRSGDLSVYWYQQSLDQGLQFLIQYYNGEERAKGNILERFSAQQFPDLHSELNLSSLELGDSALYFCASSVEPTSYEQYFGPGTRLTVT.

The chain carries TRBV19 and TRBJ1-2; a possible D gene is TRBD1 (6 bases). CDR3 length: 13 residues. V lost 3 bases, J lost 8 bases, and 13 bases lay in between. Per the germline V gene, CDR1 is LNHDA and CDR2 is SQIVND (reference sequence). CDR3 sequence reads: CASSIWGAEGYTF. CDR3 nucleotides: TGTGCCAGTAGTATTTGGGGGGCTGAAGGCTACACCTTC.

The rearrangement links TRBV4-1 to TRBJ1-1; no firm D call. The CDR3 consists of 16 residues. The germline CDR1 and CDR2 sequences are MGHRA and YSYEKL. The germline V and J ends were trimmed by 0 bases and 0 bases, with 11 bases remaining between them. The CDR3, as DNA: TGCGCCAGCAGCCAAGATTCAGCGCGGTTGAACACTGAAGCTTTCTTT. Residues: CASSQDSARLNTEAFF.

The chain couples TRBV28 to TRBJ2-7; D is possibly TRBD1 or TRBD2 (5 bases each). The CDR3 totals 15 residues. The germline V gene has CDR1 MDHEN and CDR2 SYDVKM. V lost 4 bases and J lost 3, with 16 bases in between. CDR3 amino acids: CASSWGWGNNYEQYF. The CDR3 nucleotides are TGTGCCAGCAGTTGGGGGTGGGGAAACAACTACGAGCAGTACTTC.

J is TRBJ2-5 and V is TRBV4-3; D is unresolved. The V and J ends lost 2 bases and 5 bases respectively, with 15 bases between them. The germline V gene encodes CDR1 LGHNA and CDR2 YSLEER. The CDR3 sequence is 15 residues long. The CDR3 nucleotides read TGCGCCAGCAGCCAAAGCTTTTGGGGTGAGGAGACCCAGTACTTC. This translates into CASSQSFWGEETQYF.

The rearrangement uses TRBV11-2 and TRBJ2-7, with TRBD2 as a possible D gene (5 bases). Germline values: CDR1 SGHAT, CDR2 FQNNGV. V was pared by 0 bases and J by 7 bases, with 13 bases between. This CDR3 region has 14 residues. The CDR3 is CASSLEARGREQYF. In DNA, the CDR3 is TGTGCCAGCAGCTTAGAAGCTAGAGGGAGAGAGCAGTACTTC.

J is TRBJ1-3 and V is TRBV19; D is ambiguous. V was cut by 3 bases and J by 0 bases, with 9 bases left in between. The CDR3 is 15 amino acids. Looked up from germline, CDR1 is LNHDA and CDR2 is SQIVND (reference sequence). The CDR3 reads CASSMGVYSGNTIYF. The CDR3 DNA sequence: TGTGCCAGTAGTATGGGAGTATACTCTGGAAACACCATATATTTT.

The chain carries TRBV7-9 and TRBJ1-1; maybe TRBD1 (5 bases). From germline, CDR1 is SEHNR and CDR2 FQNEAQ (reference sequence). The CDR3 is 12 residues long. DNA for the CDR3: TGTGCTAGCCCGGGGCTGAGCACTGAAGCTTTCTTT. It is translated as CASPGLSTEAFF.

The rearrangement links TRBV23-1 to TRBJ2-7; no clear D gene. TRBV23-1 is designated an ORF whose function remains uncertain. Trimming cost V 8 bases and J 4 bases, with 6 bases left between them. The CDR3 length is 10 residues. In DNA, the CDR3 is TGCGCCAGCGGTCGATACGAGCAGTACTTC. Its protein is CASGRYEQYF.